This T cell receptor (beta chain) was observed in a study of T cell responses to AZD1222 COVID-19 vaccine. Study findings and constraints: CD4 TCRs associated with vaccination spanned spike, dominating at 160-218 and 743-854. Spike-specific TCR repertoires showed rising breadth and depth after two AZD1222 doses. Targeting of unmutated variant regions was reportedly seen in nearly half of spike-specific TCRs. Only 5 to 7 individuals given AZD1222 were seropositive at baseline.

Germline V gene lookup returns CDR1 SGHTA and CDR2 FQGNSA. The CDR3 consists of 13 residues. V was clipped by 3 bases and J by 8 bases, with 10 bases between them. Libraries were prepared by immunoSEQ multiplex PCR; TCRdb keeps only in-frame clonotypes and omits some of them. The repertoire includes some 140,000 clones, roughly 90% of them detected once, and 1.5% to 2% sits in the top ten. Turning to this clone: The antigen remains unidentified.

The source material was peripheral blood, sampled on day 0 of AZD1222 vaccination. The origin of this receptor is an adult in good health. This chain joins TRBV7-2 and TRBJ1-4; maybe TRBD1 (5 bases). CDR3 coding DNA: TGTGCCAGCAGCTTCGACAGAGGCGAAAAACTGTTTTTT. This encodes CASSFDRGEKLFF.